These T cell receptor beta chains were read from a single sample in a study of T cell responses to AZD1222 COVID-19 vaccine. Data came from immunoSEQ multiplex PCR; TCRdb stores just in-frame clones and leaves some out. The sample has hundreds of thousands of clones; around 93% are singletons. The specimen was peripheral blood, collected 28 days after the second AZD1222 dose. Source of these receptors: an adult who received the AZD1222 COVID-19 vaccine. Each CDR3 is given with its conserved first and last residue. The D gene is left open where the match is weak. Clone size is stated in some rows and not others, as once, few, many or a class when expanded.

size	V	D	J	DNA	CDR3
.	TRBV6-2/TRBV6-3	.	TRBJ2-2	TGTGCCAGCAGTTACACCGCGGGAAGATACACCGGGGAGCTGTTTTTT	CASSYTAGRYTGELFF
.	TRBV5-5	.	TRBJ1-5	TGTGCCAGCAGCTTGGGAGGTTCCAGTACAAATCAGCCCCAGCATTTT	CASSLGGSSTNQPQHF
.	TRBV9	.	TRBJ2-7	TGTGCCAGCAGCGTAGGGCCGAGACTTTCCTACGAGCAGTACTTC	CASSVGPRLSYEQYF
.	TRBV5-4	TRBD2	TRBJ2-3	TGTGCCAGCACCCCCGGACTAGCGGCCCTTAGCACAGATACGCAGTATTTT	CASTPGLAALSTDTQYF
.	TRBV27	TRBD1	TRBJ2-3	TGTGCCAGCAGTTTATTACCCTTACGAGACAGGGAGTTTGATACGCAGTATTTT	CASSLLPLRDREFDTQYF
.	TRBV9	.	TRBJ2-3	TGTGCCAGCAGCGTAGCGGGGAAAGTTAGCACAGATACGCAGTATTTT	CASSVAGKVSTDTQYF
.	TRBV7-6	.	TRBJ1-6	TGTGCCAGCAGCTTAGATCCGGACGAAGGTTCACCCCTCCACTTT	CASSLDPDEGSPLHF
.	TRBV7-8	.	TRBJ1-5	TGTGCCAGCAGCTTCACCAGGGTACAGCCCCAGCATTTT	CASSFTRVQPQHF
.	TRBV19	.	TRBJ2-2	TGTGCCAGTAGTACCCCAGGGGTTAGGACCGGGGAGCTGTTTTTT	CASSTPGVRTGELFF
.	TRBV28	TRBD2	TRBJ2-4	TGTGCCAGCAGTTTAGCGGGAGTAGCCAAAAACATTCAGTACTTC	CASSLAGVAKNIQYF
.	TRBV12-3/TRBV12-4	.	TRBJ1-5	TGTGCCAGCACGGGTAGCAATCAGCCCCAGCATTTT	CASTGSNQPQHF
.	TRBV7-3	.	TRBJ2-3	TGTGCCAGCAGCTTTCAGGGGTCAGATACGCAGTATTTT	CASSFQGSDTQYF
.	TRBV5-4	.	TRBJ1-4	TGTGCCAGCAGGGTGGAACTGGGGTCTGAAAAACTGTTTTTT	CASRVELGSEKLFF
.	TRBV28	.	TRBJ1-1	TGTGCCAGCAGTTTACCCATGACAGGCTTAGAAGCTTTCTTT	CASSLPMTGLEAFF
.	TRBV24-1	TRBD2	TRBJ2-7	TGTGCCACCAGTGATGGACTAGCGGGAGGCCTCCTGGGGCAGTACTTC	CATSDGLAGGLLGQYF
.	TRBV18	.	TRBJ1-5	TGTGCCAGCTCACCAGGGAGGGATCAGCCCCAGCATTTT	CASSPGRDQPQHF
.	TRBV2	.	TRBJ2-2	TGTGCCAGCAAGGTCGATAGCGGGAACACCGGGGAGCTGTTTTTT	CASKVDSGNTGELFF
.	TRBV7-9	TRBD1	TRBJ1-3	TGTGCCAGCAGGGACAGGGAAAGAAACACCATATATTTT	CASRDRERNTIYF
.	TRBV2	.	TRBJ1-6	TGTGCCAGCAGTGTGGACCGCCGATCACCCCTCCACTTT	CASSVDRRSPLHF
.	TRBV6-5	.	TRBJ2-5	TGTGCCAGCAGTAATCTTCGGCGAGAGACCCAGTACTTC	CASSNLRRETQYF
.	TRBV18	.	TRBJ2-1	TGTGCCAGCTCACCGGGGGTCACTGGGCACAATGAGCAGTTCTTC	CASSPGVTGHNEQFF
.	TRBV2	TRBD1	TRBJ1-1	TGTGCCAGCGTGACCGGGACAGGGGGCGTCCGGACTGAAGCTTTCTTT	CASVTGTGGVRTEAFF
.	TRBV5-1	.	TRBJ2-7	TGCGCCAGCGCACCCGGAGGGGGTACGAGGGTCGAGCAGTACTTC	CASAPGGGTRVEQYF
.	TRBV6-6	TRBD1	TRBJ2-7	TGTGCCAGCAGAAAGGGGGCATCTCCCGACGAGCAGTACTTC	CASRKGASPDEQYF
.	TRBV7-3	.	TRBJ2-5	TGTGCCAGCAGCTTCTCGGGACAAGAGACCCAGTACTTC	CASSFSGQETQYF
.	TRBV19	TRBD1	TRBJ1-5	TGTGCCAGTAAAGGGGGACAGGGACTAAATCAGCCCCAGCATTTT	CASKGGQGLNQPQHF
.	TRBV2	TRBD2	TRBJ2-7	TGTGCCAGCAGTGAAGAACTAGCGGATCTCTACGAGCAGTACTTC	CASSEELADLYEQYF
few	TRBV10-1	TRBD2	TRBJ2-2	TGCGCCAGCAGACCCCAGGGAGCTAGCGGGGGTACATTGAACACCGGGGAGCTGTTTTTT	CASRPQGASGGTLNTGELFF
.	TRBV28	.	TRBJ2-2	TGTGCCAGCAGTTTATCCCTCGTTACCACCGGGGAGCTGTTTTTT	CASSLSLVTTGELFF
.	TRBV2	.	TRBJ2-7	TGTGCCAGCAGGGCTCTCTACGAGCAGTACTTC	CASRALYEQYF
.	TRBV19	.	TRBJ2-5	TGTGCCAGTAGTGGGGTAGCTGGGCAAGAGACCCAGTACTTC	CASSGVAGQETQYF
.	TRBV30	TRBD1	TRBJ1-5	TGTGCCTGGGGACAGGACAATCAGCCCCAGCATTTT	CAWGQDNQPQHF
.	TRBV6-2/TRBV6-3	.	TRBJ2-7	TGTGCCAGCAGTGCGGGACACCTCTACGAGCAGTACTTC	CASSAGHLYEQYF
few	TRBV5-6	.	TRBJ1-1	TGTGCCAGCAGATTTGGATACCTGAACACTGAAGCTTTCTTT	CASRFGYLNTEAFF
.	TRBV2	.	TRBJ1-2	TGTGCCAGCAGTGATAGGACACTAGCTAACTATGGCTACACCTTC	CASSDRTLANYGYTF
once	TRBV19	TRBD1	TRBJ1-1	TGTGCCCGTAAGCGGGGACAGGCAAAAAACACTGAAGCTTTCTTT	CARKRGQAKNTEAFF
.	TRBV6-5	.	TRBJ2-4	TGTGCCAGCACCCCCGGGGGCACGAACATTCAGTACTTC	CASTPGGTNIQYF
.	TRBV11-1	.	TRBJ1-2	TGTGCCAGCAGCTCAATAGAAGCTAACTATGGCTACACCTTC	CASSSIEANYGYTF
once	TRBV6-5	TRBD1	TRBJ1-6	TGTGCCACCAACAGGGGTCTTTCCTATAATTCACCCCTCCACTTT	CATNRGLSYNSPLHF
.	TRBV28	TRBD1	TRBJ1-4	TGTGCCAGCAGTTCGAGACAGGGAAAAGGTTTT	CASSSRQGKGF
.	TRBV7-3	TRBD1	TRBJ1-6	TGTGCCAGCAGCCCAAAGGGGGCAGCTTCACCCCTCCACTTT	CASSPKGAASPLHF
.	TRBV25-1	TRBD2	TRBJ2-1	TGTGCCAGCAGGTCCACCGGGACTAGATACAATGAGCAGTTCTTC	CASRSTGTRYNEQFF
.	TRBV5-1	.	TRBJ2-7	TGCGCCAGCAGCTCGGGCCCTACCGGGGAGCAGTACTTC	CASSSGPTGEQYF
.	TRBV28	.	TRBJ2-3	TGTGCCAGCAGTTTAAGAGATACGCAGTATTTT	CASSLRDTQYF
.	TRBV5-4	.	TRBJ2-2	TGTGCCAGCAGCTCCAAGACAGCAAACACCGGGGAGCTGTTTTTT	CASSSKTANTGELFF
.	TRBV9	TRBD1	TRBJ2-7	TGTGCCAGCAGCGACGGGGACAGGGGGTACGAGCAGTACTTC	CASSDGDRGYEQYF
.	TRBV4-1	TRBD2	TRBJ2-3	TGCGCCAGCAGCCAAGGGACCGGGACTACCCGCACAGATACGCAGTATTTT	CASSQGTGTTRTDTQYF
.	TRBV3-1/TRBV3-2	.	TRBJ1-2	TGTGCCAGCAGCCTTAACCGGAGGGAAAGGCTTTATGGCTACACCTTC	CASSLNRRERLYGYTF
.	TRBV2	.	TRBJ1-5	TGTGCCAGCAGTGATTTAAGGGGAGGGAATCAGCCCCAGCATTTT	CASSDLRGGNQPQHF
.	TRBV7-3	TRBD1	TRBJ1-2	TGTGCCAGCAGCTTAACAGGACAGGCTAACTATGGCTACACCTTC	CASSLTGQANYGYTF
once	TRBV9	.	TRBJ2-7	TGTGCCAGCAGCGTAAACTTCTACGAGCAGTACTTC	CASSVNFYEQYF